Listed here are 29 T cell receptor beta chains from one sample, sequenced in a study of cytomegalovirus exposure and HLA in healthy donors. PCR involved 60 Vbeta and 13 Jbeta primers. Method: immunoSEQ multiplex PCR; TCRdb's copy keeps in-frame clones and lacks some. The table has 95,000 to 130,000 clones, about 86% seen once. Sequencing was carried out using PBMCs. These receptors originate from a woman between 25 and 40 years old in good health and CMV-seronegative.

This clone was counted once. The genes are TRBV19 and TRBJ2-1; the D gene is possibly TRBD2 (7 bases). This CDR3 has 15 residues. Trimming took 6 bases from V and 5 from J, leaving 17 bases between them. The germline CDR1 and CDR2 sequences are LNHDA and SQIVND (reference sequence). The CDR3 nucleotides are TGTGCCAGTAGGCCTCTAGGGGGGGTCAACAATGAGCAGTTCTTC. Translating it yields CASRPLGGVNNEQFF.

CDR3 residues: CASSEGSPSGQYF. The CDR3 nucleotides are TGTGCCAGCAGCGAAGGGTCCCCTAGCGGGCAGTACTTC. The chain recombines TRBV7-9 with TRBJ2-5, with 8 positions matching TRBD2. The length of the CDR3 is 13 residues. Germline lookup yields CDR1 SEHNR and CDR2 FQNEAQ (reference sequence). After removal of 5 bases from V and 11 bases from J, the junction contained 10 bases not matched to a gene.

The gene calls are TRBV6-5 and TRBJ2-7; TRBD1 matches 11 bases. The CDR3 runs 14 residues. Germline CDR1 MNHEY, CDR2 SVGAGI. V was pared by 6 bases and J by 4 bases, with 5 bases of the junction left unmatched. The CDR3 spells CASSRDRGLYEQYF. The CDR3 DNA is TGTGCCAGCAGCCGGGACAGGGGGTTATACGAGCAGTACTTC.

The genes are TRBV6-1 and TRBJ1-6; the D is unclear. This CDR3 comprises 14 residues. Germline loops: CDR1 MNHNS, CDR2 SASEGT. Trimming removed 7 bases at V and 7 bases at J, with 14 bases between. In nucleotides, the CDR3 is TGTGCCAGCATGCTTGGCAGGAAAAATTCACCCCTCCACTTT. Amino acids: CASMLGRKNSPLHF.

The chain couples TRBV5-1 to TRBJ1-6; 7 nucleotides line up with TRBD1. V lost 0 bases and J lost 6; bases outside the gene matches: 6. The CDR3 has 16 residues. Germline CDR1 reads SGHRS; CDR2 reads YFSETQ. The CDR3 sequence: CASSLVTGRGNSPLHF. In DNA, the CDR3 is TGCGCCAGCAGCTTGGTGACAGGGAGAGGTAATTCACCCCTCCACTTT. The variable domain in full, with the rest retrieved from reference TRBV5-1 and TRBJ1-6, is KAGVTQTPRYLIKTRGQQVTLSCSPISGHRSVSWYQQTPGQGLQFLFEYFSETQRNKGNFPGRFSGRQFSNSRSEMNVSTLELGDSALYLCASSLVTGRGNSPLHFGNGTRLTVT.

The chain uses TRBV7-6 and TRBJ2-7; D may be TRBD2 (6 bases). CDR1 SGHVS and CDR2 FNYEAQ come from the germline V gene. This CDR3 comprises 14 residues. With 5 bases removed from V and 9 bases from J, the gap between germline ends came to 20 bases. In nucleotides, the CDR3 is TGTGCCAGCAGCCTCGGGGTTCTAGCGTCCGGGCAGTACTTC. Amino acid sequence: CASSLGVLASGQYF.

The chain is built from TRBV15 and TRBJ1-2; 7 bases are a match to TRBD1. This CDR3 has 15 residues. Trimming took 6 bases from V and 2 from J; bases not matched to a gene: 9. Germline V CDR1 and CDR2: LNHNV, YYDKDF (reference sequence). CDR3 nucleotide sequence: TGTGCCACCAGGAGAACAGGGGCTGGGAACTATGGCTACACCTTC. It translates to CATRRTGAGNYGYTF.

This clone was found once. The chain has TRBV10-3 and TRBJ2-3; a weak D match, TRBD2 (5 bases). The CDR3 totals 15 residues. Per the germline V gene, CDR1 is ENHRY and CDR2 is SYGVKD. V lost 3 bases to trimming and J lost 1 base, with 11 bases between them. The CDR3 sequence: CAISDVSGRTDTQYF. The CDR3 nucleotides are TGTGCCATCAGTGATGTAAGCGGCCGCACAGATACGCAGTATTTT.

This sequence joins TRBV27 and TRBJ1-5; 7 positions agree with TRBD1. V lost 3 bases to trimming and J lost 6 bases; unmatched junction nucleotides: 5. Germline V gene lookup returns CDR1 MNHEY and CDR2 SMNVEV (reference sequence). The CDR3 is 14 amino acids. CDR3 loop: CASSLRQGGQPQHF. The CDR3 bases are TGTGCCAGCAGTTTGCGACAGGGCGGTCAGCCCCAGCATTTT.

The genes are TRBV5-4 and TRBJ2-7; a weak D match, TRBD2 (6 bases). CDR1 and CDR2 from the germline V gene are SGHNT and YYREEE (reference sequence). CDR3 length: 16 amino acids. V lost 4 bases, J lost 0 bases, and 17 bases lay in between. The CDR3 DNA is TGTGCCAGCAGCATCGGGTTTGGGGGGAGCTCCTACGAGCAGTACTTC. It specifies CASSIGFGGSSYEQYF.

This clone came up once. The chain employs TRBV5-4 and TRBJ2-7, with TRBD2 matching over 8 bases. Trimming cost V 5 bases and J 3 bases; bases outside gene matches: 7. The V gene's germline CDR1 is SGHNT and CDR2 YYREEE (reference sequence). This CDR3 region has 14 residues. The CDR3, as DNA: TGTGCCAGCAGGGAAGCGGGAGTCCGCTACGAGCAGTACTTC. This gives the protein CASREAGVRYEQYF.

This clone came up a few times. The J gene is TRBJ1-5, the V gene TRBV18, with D uncertain. Trimming cost V 2 bases and J 6 bases, with 14 bases left between them. Germline CDR1 reads KGHSH; CDR2 reads LQKENI. The CDR3 is 15 residues long. CDR3 nucleotide sequence: TGTGCCAGCTCACCAAACGAGGAGGGCGGTCAGCCCCAGCATTTT. It encodes CASSPNEEGGQPQHF.

This clone was detected a few times. V is TRBV7-2 and J is TRBJ2-2; D gene ambiguous. V was cut by 5 bases and J by 3 bases, with 7 bases left in between. The CDR3 consists of 13 residues. Germline V CDR1 and CDR2: SGHTA, FQGNSA. This CDR3 is CASSREDTGELFF. CDR3 in DNA: TGTGCCAGCAGCCGAGAGGACACCGGGGAGCTGTTTTTT.

The chain employs TRBV9 and TRBJ2-5; TRBD2 matches 10 bases. Trimming removed 4 bases from V and 11 bases from J; junction bases left unmatched: 11. This CDR3 comprises 14 residues. Germline V lookup: CDR1 SGDLS, CDR2 YYNGEE. The CDR3 protein is CASSPGTSDYGQYF. As DNA, the CDR3 is TGTGCCAGCAGCCCGGGGACTAGCGATTACGGGCAGTACTTC. Combining the CDR3 with reference TRBV9 and TRBJ2-5 gives the whole variable domain DSGVTQTPKHLITATGQRVTLRCSPRSGDLSVYWYQQSLDQGLQFLIQYYNGEERAKGNILERFSAQQFPDLHSELNLSSLELGDSALYFCASSPGTSDYGQYFGPGTRLLVL.

This rearrangement joins TRBV5-4 to TRBJ2-1; D is unclear. CDR1 SGHNT and CDR2 YYREEE come from the germline V gene (reference sequence). This CDR3 has 14 residues. Trimming took off 3 bases at V and 6 bases at J, with 13 bases between the two ends. CDR3 nucleotide sequence: TGTGCCAGCAGCTCGGAGCAACTCGTCAATGAGCAGTTCTTC. Its protein product is CASSSEQLVNEQFF.

This chain joins TRBV15 and TRBJ2-3, with a possible D match to TRBD1 (5 bases). V was trimmed by 1 base and J by 2 bases, leaving 13 bases between them. This CDR3 has 16 amino acids. CDR1 is LNHNV, CDR2 YYDKDF, per germline (reference sequence). The chain's CDR3 is CATSRGQGAVTDTQYF. The CDR3 DNA sequence: TGTGCCACCAGCAGAGGGCAAGGGGCGGTCACAGATACGCAGTATTTT.

The chain uses TRBV27 and TRBJ1-5; no reliable D call. Germline CDR1 reads MNHEY; CDR2 reads SMNVEV (reference sequence). There are 12 residues in the CDR3. The V gene lost 5 bases and the J gene lost 4 bases, with 6 bases spanning the gap. This chain's CDR3 is CASSVGNQPQHF. The CDR3 nucleotides read TGTGCCAGCAGTGTCGGGAATCAGCCCCAGCATTTT.

The chain combines TRBV7-9 with TRBJ2-4, with 7 bases lining up with TRBD2. This CDR3 spans 14 amino acids. V lost 4 bases, J lost 7 bases, and 7 bases stayed unmatched. Germline-derived CDR1 and CDR2 are SEHNR and FQNEAQ (reference sequence). As DNA, the CDR3 is TGTGCCAGCAGCTCCCGGGGGGTCGAGAACATTCAGTACTTC. It yields the protein CASSSRGVENIQYF.

The rearrangement joins TRBV7-9 to TRBJ2-5; 10 bases match TRBD1. Germline CDR1 and CDR2: SEHNR and FQNEAQ (reference sequence). The J segment lost 5 bases and the V segment lost 8 bases, leaving 8 bases of the junction unmatched. The CDR3 covers 14 residues. The CDR3 nucleotides are TGTGCCAGCGGGCGGGACAGGGGAAGGGAGACCCAGTACTTC. It is translated as CASGRDRGRETQYF.

V and J are TRBV6-5 and TRBJ2-2; 11 nucleotides agree with TRBD2. Trimming took 6 bases from V and 6 from J; bases not matched to a gene: 3. This CDR3 has 14 amino acids. Germline-derived CDR1 and CDR2 are MNHEY and SVGAGI. The CDR3 loop is CASRTSGSAGELFF. DNA of the CDR3: TGTGCCAGCAGAACTAGCGGGAGTGCCGGGGAGCTGTTTTTT.

J is TRBJ2-7 and V is TRBV28, with TRBD2 identical over 9 bases. Germline values: CDR1 MDHEN, CDR2 SYDVKM. CDR3 size: 15 residues. With 7 bases clipped from V and 4 bases from J, the junction kept 11 bases outside the gene matches. CDR3 region: CASTLSGRSSYEQYF. Here the CDR3 DNA reads TGTGCCAGCACTCTTAGCGGGAGAAGCTCTTACGAGCAGTACTTC.

This chain connects TRBV5-1 to TRBJ2-1, with TRBD1 matching 7 bases. Trimming cost V 0 bases and J 0 bases; bases outside gene matches: 6. Germline CDR1 and CDR2: SGHRS and YFSETQ. The CDR3 has 17 residues. CDR3 sequence: CASSLETGLSSYNEQFF. CDR3 in DNA: TGCGCCAGCAGCTTGGAGACAGGGTTAAGCTCCTACAATGAGCAGTTCTTC.

CDR3 nucleotide sequence: TGTGCCAGCAGTTACGGAGAAGCGGGAGGAAAAGAGACCCAGTACTTC. Its protein product is CASSYGEAGGKETQYF. This chain links TRBV27 with TRBJ2-5; 9 bases map to TRBD2. This CDR3 is built from 16 residues. The V gene end was trimmed by 4 bases and the J gene end by 3 bases; junction bases not matched to a gene: 9. CDR1 MNHEY and CDR2 SMNVEV come from the germline V gene (reference sequence).

The chain carries TRBV29-1 and TRBJ1-2, with 7 bases matching TRBD1. This CDR3 has 14 amino acids. Germline V gives CDR1 SQVTM, CDR2 ANQGSEA. After removal of 0 bases from V and 6 bases from J, the junction contained 7 bases not matched to a gene. CDR3 protein: CSVEEKRGRNGYTF. CDR3 nucleotide sequence: TGCAGCGTTGAAGAGAAAAGGGGGCGAAATGGCTACACCTTC. The full variable domain, rest sourced from reference TRBV29-1 and TRBJ1-2, is SAVISQKPSRDICQRGTSLTIQCQVDSQVTMMFWYRQQPGQSLTLIATANQGSEATYESGFVIDKFPISRPNLTFSTLTVSNMSPEDSSIYLCSVEEKRGRNGYTFGSGTRLTVV.

The chain employs TRBV5-6 and TRBJ1-2, with TRBD1 as a possible D gene (6 bases). Germline lookup yields CDR1 SGHDT and CDR2 YYEEEE. CDR3 length: 15 residues. V lost 3 bases and J lost 7, with 19 bases in between. The CDR3 reads CASSWGGHPYSGYTF. The CDR3 region has the DNA TGTGCCAGCAGCTGGGGGGGGCACCCCTACTCTGGCTACACCTTC.

This clone was seen a handful of times. V gene TRBV7-2 combines with J gene TRBJ2-5; D is ambiguous. The CDR3 is made up of 12 amino acids. Germline V CDR1 and CDR2: SGHTA, FQGNSA. V gave up 5 bases and J gave up 0 bases, with 4 bases separating them. As DNA, the CDR3 is TGTGCCAGCAGCCTCGACCAAGAGACCCAGTACTTC. This translates into CASSLDQETQYF.

This clone was seen a handful of times. The V call is TRBV4-3, the J call TRBJ2-3, with TRBD1 matching 11 bases. After removal of 2 bases from V and 10 bases from J, the junction contained 11 bases not matched to a gene. The CDR3 totals 16 residues. Germline assignment: CDR1 LGHNA and CDR2 YSLEER. The CDR3: CASSQLQGQGVGAQYF. The CDR3 region has the DNA TGCGCCAGCAGCCAATTACAGGGACAGGGGGTCGGTGCGCAGTATTTT.

The V call is TRBV5-1, the J call TRBJ1-2; maybe TRBD1 (5 bases). Trimming cost V 4 bases and J 1 base, with 17 bases left between them. Germline lookup yields CDR1 SGHRS and CDR2 YFSETQ. CDR3 length: 16 residues. The CDR3 spells CASSPGGGEVNYGYTF. DNA of the CDR3: TGCGCCAGCAGCCCCGGTGGGGGGGAGGTTAACTATGGCTACACCTTC.

V usage is TRBV19 and J usage is TRBJ1-5, with TRBD1 matching 9 bases. The V segment lost 4 bases and the J segment 8 bases; nucleotides outside the gene matches: 9. This CDR3 is 15 amino acids long. Per the germline V gene, CDR1 is LNHDA and CDR2 is SQIVND (reference sequence). The CDR3 DNA follows: TGTGCCAGTAGTAACAGGGGGCGATGGTTTGAGCCCCAGCATTTT. It translates to CASSNRGRWFEPQHF.